The 2 T cell receptor beta chains below were found in one sample sequenced in a study of shared clonotypes between healthy human individuals. The table came from immunoSEQ multiplex PCR; TCRdb's copy has only in-frame clones and leaves some out. The sample contains 2 million to 3 million clones, roughly 93% of which appear only once. The sequenced sample was naive CD4+ T cells from PBMCs. The subset: CD45RA+ positively selected. The receptor set was obtained from a man younger than 30 in good health. Some clones in this sample may be carry-over from other donors' samples.

The rearrangement uses TRBV2 and TRBJ2-1, with a tentative D call TRBD1 (5 bases). The CDR3 has 15 amino acids. The germline V gene has CDR1 SNHLY and CDR2 FYNNEI. V lost 4 bases and J lost 1, with 11 bases in between. This CDR3 reads CASSVGQNSYNEQFF. DNA for the CDR3: TGTGCCAGCAGTGTGGGGCAGAATTCCTACAATGAGCAGTTCTTC.

The chain is built from TRBV27 and TRBJ2-1, with TRBD2 matching over 11 bases. CDR1 and CDR2 from the germline V gene are MNHEY and SMNVEV (reference sequence). This CDR3 has 15 amino acids. V lost 6 bases to trimming and J lost 8 bases; unmatched junction nucleotides: 9. The CDR3 is CASRQTSGKSYEQFF. CDR3 sequence (DNA): TGTGCCAGCAGACAGACTAGCGGGAAATCATATGAGCAGTTCTTC.